A single sample gave rise to the 26 T cell receptor beta chains below, sequenced in a study of blood T cell repertoires in COVID-19. The data were produced by immunoSEQ multiplex PCR, yet TCRdb's version contains in-frame clones alone and is incomplete. In the table there are approximately 180,000 clones, 81% of which are singletons. Sequencing was done on a sample of peripheral blood. The receptors shown here come from a woman of 80 years or more with COVID-19, enrolled during active disease.

The CDR3 is CASSLSPRQGGYTDTQYF. The CDR3 nucleotides read TGTGCCAGCAGTTTATCCCCGAGACAGGGGGGATACACAGATACGCAGTATTTT. This sequence joins TRBV27 and TRBJ2-3, with 9 bases identical to TRBD1. Germline assignment: CDR1 MNHEY and CDR2 SMNVEV (reference sequence). Trimming cost V 0 bases and J 2 bases; bases outside gene matches: 9. There are 18 residues in the CDR3.

The chain joins TRBV28 to TRBJ2-7; TRBD2 agrees at 10 bases. Germline CDR1 is MDHEN and CDR2 is SYDVKM. This CDR3 contains 15 residues. V dropped 6 bases and J dropped 1; count of bases not matched to a gene: 6. Written as DNA, the CDR3 is TGTGCCAGCAGCCTGCTAGCGGGGGTATCCTACGAGCAGTACTTC. Translated: CASSLLAGVSYEQYF.

V usage is TRBV24-1 and J usage is TRBJ2-1; 8 positions match TRBD2. The CDR3 consists of 17 residues. Germline V gene data show CDR1 as KGHDR and CDR2 as SFDVKD. J gave up 0 bases and V 5 bases, and 8 bases lay outside the gene matches. The CDR3 sequence: CATSAGGGSSSYNEQFF. Written as DNA, the CDR3 is TGTGCCACCAGTGCCGGGGGGGGTTCTAGCTCCTACAATGAGCAGTTCTTC.

The chain combines TRBV5-1 with TRBJ2-1; maybe TRBD1 (6 bases). This CDR3 is 15 amino acids long. Trimming cost V 4 bases and J 3 bases, with 14 bases left between them. Germline lookup yields CDR1 SGHRS and CDR2 YFSETQ. The CDR3, as DNA: TGCGCCAGCAGCCTCCCGGGGACACACTACAATGAGCAGTTCTTC. Its translation: CASSLPGTHYNEQFF.

The chain employs TRBV3-1 (or the pseudogene TRBV3-2) and TRBJ2-2, with TRBD2 matching 9 bases. Germline-derived CDR1 and CDR2 are LGHDT and YNNKEL (reference sequence). This CDR3 is 15 amino acids long. The V and J ends lost 1 base and 5 bases, in that order; junction bases with no gene match: 2. CDR3 sequence: CASSQVSGGTGELFF. CDR3 sequence (DNA): TGTGCCAGCAGCCAAGTGAGCGGGGGGACCGGGGAGCTGTTTTTT.

This clone has a handful of counts. This chain uses TRBV5-5 with TRBJ2-7, with 10 bases matching TRBD1. CDR3 size: 14 residues. Germline-derived CDR1 and CDR2 are SGHKS and YYEKEE (reference sequence). V was pared by 4 bases and J by 5 bases, with 6 bases of the junction left unmatched. CDR3 nucleotide sequence: TGTGCCAGCAGCCGACAGGGGGCGCCCCACGAGCAGTACTTC. Protein: CASSRQGAPHEQYF.

The chain joins TRBV6-1 to TRBJ2-2; D perhaps matches TRBD2 (5 bases). The CDR3 consists of 15 residues. Germline assignment: CDR1 MNHNS and CDR2 SASEGT. Trimming removed 0 bases from V and 6 bases from J, with 11 bases in between. This CDR3 is CASSEAIGLSGELFF. The CDR3 nucleotides read TGTGCCAGCAGTGAAGCAATTGGACTTTCCGGGGAGCTGTTTTTT.

This chain uses TRBV28 with TRBJ2-7; D call uncertain. Trimming removed 2 bases at V and 4 bases at J, with 9 bases between. Looked up from germline, CDR1 is MDHEN and CDR2 is SYDVKM. The CDR3 covers 13 residues. CDR3 amino acids: CASSLGWAYEQYF. The CDR3 DNA is TGTGCCAGCAGTTTAGGGTGGGCATACGAGCAGTACTTC.

This CDR3 reads CASSYGTNDSPLHF. The CDR3 nucleotides read TGTGCCAGCAGCTATGGGACAAACGATTCACCCCTCCACTTT. This sequence joins TRBV3-1 (or the pseudogene TRBV3-2) and TRBJ1-6; possible D gene TRBD1, 6 bases. The CDR3 has 14 residues. The germline CDR1 and CDR2 sequences are LGHDT and YNNKEL (reference sequence). The ends were cut back, 5 bases at V and 8 bases at J, with 13 bases in the middle.

The CDR3: CSVVQENTGELFF. The CDR3 DNA reads TGCAGCGTTGTACAGGAGAACACCGGGGAGCTGTTTTTT. The gene calls are TRBV29-1 and TRBJ2-2; TRBD1 might be the D (5 bases). This CDR3 spans 13 amino acids. Germline CDR1 is SQVTM and CDR2 is ANQGSEA. Trimming removed 4 bases at V and 1 base at J, with 7 bases between.

The chain uses TRBV11-2 and TRBJ2-1; the match to TRBD1 covers 9 bases. The ends lost 4 bases at V and 9 bases at J; junction bases unmatched: 7. Germline-derived CDR1 and CDR2 are SGHAT and FQNNGV. This CDR3 comprises 14 residues. The CDR3 DNA follows: TGTGCCAGCAGCTCCGGACAGGGGTGGAGTGAGCAGTTCTTC. Its translation: CASSSGQGWSEQFF.

The chain links TRBV7-2 to TRBJ2-1; possibly TRBD1 for D (5 bases). The V end was cut by 0 bases, the J end by 2 bases, with 11 bases between. The CDR3 is made up of 16 amino acids. Germline CDR1 reads SGHTA; CDR2 reads FQGNSA. CDR3 sequence (DNA): TGTGCCAGCAGCTTAGCCCCTGGGGCTACCTACAATGAGCAGTTCTTC. Translating it yields CASSLAPGATYNEQFF.

This chain connects TRBV11-2 to TRBJ1-2; 7 bases are a match to TRBD1. Germline CDR1 and CDR2: SGHAT and FQNNGV. This CDR3 contains 14 residues. After removal of 1 base from V and 8 bases from J, the junction contained 7 bases not matched to a gene. The CDR3 region has the DNA TGTGCCAGCAGCTTAGCCGAGACAGGGTGGGGCTACACCTTC. Protein product: CASSLAETGWGYTF.

The J gene is TRBJ1-2, the V gene TRBV18, with a weak D call TRBD1 (6 bases). Trimming stripped 0 bases from V and 7 bases from J, with 12 bases between. The CDR3 loop spans 14 amino acids. Germline V CDR1 and CDR2: KGHSH, LQKENI. CDR3 loop: CASSPPGRGCGYTF. The CDR3, as DNA: TGTGCCAGCTCACCACCGGGCAGGGGTTGTGGCTACACCTTC. Based on the CDR3 plus reference TRBV18 and TRBJ1-2, the full variable domain is NAGVMQNPRHLVRRRGQEARLRCSPMKGHSHVYWYRQLPEEGLKFMVYLQKENIIDESGMPKERFSAEFPKEGPSILRIQQVVRGDSAAYFCASSPPGRGCGYTFGSGTRLTVV.

This sequence joins TRBV12-5 and TRBJ2-1, with TRBD1 identical over 9 bases. CDR3 length: 16 amino acids. Losses at the gene ends were 1 base for V and 3 bases for J; bases not matched to a gene: 4. The germline V gene encodes CDR1 LGHNT and CDR2 FRNRAP. The DNA for the CDR3 is TGTGCTAGTGGTTTGGAATCGGACAGGGGCTACAATGAGCAGTTCTTC. Translation: CASGLESDRGYNEQFF.

This clone was counted a few times. This chain links TRBV7-9 with TRBJ1-4; 8 positions agree with TRBD1. The trim removed 3 bases at V and 8 bases at J, leaving 5 bases unmatched. Germline V gives CDR1 SEHNR, CDR2 FQNEAQ (reference sequence). CDR3 length equals 14 residues. The CDR3 loop reads CASSLGTGREKLFF. For the CDR3, the DNA is TGTGCCAGCAGCTTGGGGACAGGTCGAGAAAAACTGTTTTTT.

This sequence joins TRBV29-1 and TRBJ2-3, with TRBD2 matching 9 bases. Germline CDR1 and CDR2: SQVTM and ANQGSEA. CDR3 length: 13 amino acids. V trimming: 2 bases; J trimming: 6 bases; junction bases outside the gene matches: 3. The CDR3 DNA reads as TGCAGCGTTGAACGTAGCGGGAGTGATACGCAGTATTTT. It is translated as CSVERSGSDTQYF.

V gene TRBV5-6 combines with J gene TRBJ1-3; D not certain. This CDR3 contains 15 residues. Germline values: CDR1 SGHDT, CDR2 YYEEEE. Trimming took 0 bases from V and 3 from J, leaving 10 bases between them. CDR3 amino acids: CASSLDGGSGNTIYF. The CDR3 nucleotides read TGTGCCAGCAGCTTGGATGGTGGGAGTGGAAACACCATATATTTT.

The chain recombines TRBV28 with TRBJ2-7; 8 bases are shared with TRBD2. Germline values: CDR1 MDHEN, CDR2 SYDVKM. CDR3 length: 16 residues. With 6 bases clipped from V and 3 bases from J, the junction kept 13 bases outside the gene matches. The CDR3 nucleotides read TGTGCCAGCAGCAGTAGAGCGGGAGTGGGTCACTACGAGCAGTACTTC. Translated: CASSSRAGVGHYEQYF. Full variable domain (remainder filled in from reference TRBV28 and TRBJ2-7): DVKVTQSSRYLVKRTGEKVFLECVQDMDHENMFWYRQDPGLGLRLIYFSYDVKMKEKGDIPEGYSVSREKKERFSLILESASTNQTSMYLCASSSRAGVGHYEQYFGPGTRLTVT.

The J gene is TRBJ1-1, the V gene TRBV19; D ambiguous. With 7 bases removed from V and 1 base from J, the gap between germline ends came to 4 bases. There are 11 residues in the CDR3. Germline V lookup: CDR1 LNHDA, CDR2 SQIVND (reference sequence). CDR3 loop: CASIKNTEAFF. CDR3 coding DNA: TGTGCCAGTATCAAGAACACTGAAGCTTTCTTT. The variable domain in full, completed from reference TRBV19 and TRBJ1-1, reads DGGITQSPKYLFRKEGQNVTLSCEQNLNHDAMYWYRQDPGQGLRLIYYSQIVNDFQKGDIAEGYSVSREKKESFPLTVTSAQKNPTAFYLCASIKNTEAFFGQGTRLTVV.

The V and J genes are TRBV2 and TRBJ1-5; 7 nucleotides match TRBD1. This CDR3 comprises 15 residues. With 6 bases clipped from V and 1 base from J, the junction kept 6 bases outside the gene matches. The germline gives CDR1 SNHLY, CDR2 FYNNEI. The CDR3 region has the DNA TGTGCCAGCAGCCCAGGACAGGCAAGCAATCAGCCCCAGCATTTT. It is translated as CASSPGQASNQPQHF.

This chain links TRBV28 with TRBJ2-7; perhaps TRBD2 as D (6 bases). This CDR3 comprises 13 residues. V was clipped by 3 bases and J by 3 bases, with 9 bases between them. From germline, CDR1 is MDHEN and CDR2 SYDVKM. CDR3: CASSLGGSYEQYF. The CDR3 DNA follows: TGTGCCAGCAGTTTGGGGGGAAGCTACGAGCAGTACTTC.

The chain couples TRBV5-5 to TRBJ2-7, with TRBD1 matching over 9 bases. The ends lost 6 bases at V and 3 bases at J; junction bases unmatched: 4. Germline V CDR1 and CDR2: SGHKS, YYEKEE (reference sequence). This CDR3 has 13 residues. The CDR3: CASMGQGDYEQYF. As DNA, the CDR3 is TGTGCCAGCATGGGACAGGGAGACTACGAGCAGTACTTC.

The CDR3 DNA is TGTGCCAGTAGTCTCCAGAAGGACACTACGCAGTATTTT. Translating it yields CASSLQKDTTQYF. The rearrangement joins TRBV19 to TRBJ2-3; possible D gene TRBD1, 5 bases. The CDR3 covers 13 residues. V dropped 5 bases and J dropped 8 bases, with 14 bases sitting between them. CDR1 LNHDA and CDR2 SQIVND come from the germline V gene (reference sequence).

The V call is TRBV29-1, the J call TRBJ1-2; possibly TRBD1 for D (6 bases). From germline, CDR1 is SQVTM and CDR2 ANQGSEA. The V gene lost 4 bases and the J gene lost 4 bases, with 13 bases spanning the gap. The CDR3 contains 13 residues. The CDR3, as DNA: TGCAGCGTTGCATTACAGGGTGGCTATGGCTACACCTTC. It is translated as CSVALQGGYGYTF.

This clone showed up just a few times. The chain is built from TRBV11-3 and TRBJ1-1, with 9 bases fitting TRBD1. J was trimmed by 4 bases and V by 5 bases; bases with no gene match: 8. The CDR3 loop spans 15 amino acids. Germline lookup yields CDR1 SGHNT and CDR2 YENEEA. In DNA, the CDR3 is TGTGCCAGCAGCCCCCCCGGGACAGGGATCACTGAAGCTTTCTTT. This translates into CASSPPGTGITEAFF.